This T cell receptor beta chain was sequenced for a study of T-cell memory formation after mild COVID-19. Findings and caveats of the study: A balance of CD4 and CD8 characterized clones contracting day 15 to 85, whereas later expanders leaned CD4+.

Each CDR3 protein is one row after TCRdb ran MiXCR on the 5' RACE reads. The sample holds under 300,000 distinct CDR3 sequences, 8.2% seen once. Trimming removed 2 bases from V and 6 bases from J, with 16 bases in between. Germline V gene sequence: CDR1 LGHNT, CDR2 FRNRAP. This CDR3 has 16 residues. About this clonotype itself: Its antigen is unknown.

The TCR sequence derives from a man aged 18 to 30 who had mild COVID-19 (a few samples of this study predate the infection). Cell type and time point are not known. Source material: PBMCs or a T cell subset sorted from them (not recorded which). The gene calls are TRBV12-5 and TRBJ2-2; D call uncertain. In nucleotides, the CDR3 is TGTGCTAGTGGTTTGTGGGATGTAATCCAGTCCGGGGAGCTGTTTTTT. Protein: CASGLWDVIQSGELFF.